Below are 15 T cell receptor beta chains sequenced from a single sample in a study of T cell repertoires in cytomegalovirus infection. TCRdb fed the reads into MiXCR, producing one record per CDR3 protein. The sample has under 300,000 distinct CDR3 sequences, 9% to 15% seen once; the top ten hold approximately 1.6%. Sequenced sample: PBMCs. The receptors were gathered from a human donor in good health (CMV status not recorded). Some clones in this sample may be carry-over from other donors' samples.

This clonotype has only a few counts. The V and J genes are TRBV28 and TRBJ2-5, with 8 bases identical to TRBD1. V lost 6 bases and J lost 5; bases outside the gene matches: 11. The CDR3 runs 15 residues. CDR1 MDHEN and CDR2 SYDVKM come from the germline V gene. In DNA, the CDR3 is TGTGCCAGCAGGAGGACCGGGACAGGATATGAGACCCAGTACTTC. Residues: CASRRTGTGYETQYF. The full variable domain, its missing parts supplied by reference TRBV28 and TRBJ2-5, is DVKVTQSSRYLVKRTGEKVFLECVQDMDHENMFWYRQDPGLGLRLIYFSYDVKMKEKGDIPEGYSVSREKKERFSLILESASTNQTSMYLCASRRTGTGYETQYFGPGTRLLVL.

The CDR3 nucleotides are TGCAGCGTTGGGGGTCAGGGGGGCACTGAAGCTTTCTTT. This sequence encodes CSVGGQGGTEAFF. The chain has TRBV29-1 and TRBJ1-1, with 7 nucleotides matching TRBD1. CDR3 length: 13 residues. The V gene end was trimmed by 4 bases and the J gene end by 4 bases; junction bases not matched to a gene: 6. CDR1 is SQVTM, CDR2 ANQGSEA, per germline.

This clonotype has at least ten counts. V usage is TRBV2 and J usage is TRBJ1-5; D might be TRBD1 (6 bases). The CDR3 covers 16 residues. V was cut by 7 bases and J by 0 bases, with 16 bases left in between. The V gene's germline CDR1 is SNHLY and CDR2 FYNNEI. Here the CDR3 DNA reads TGTGCCAGCAAATTTCGGGACACTTATAGCAATCAGCCCCAGCATTTT. This encodes CASKFRDTYSNQPQHF.

This chain links TRBV6-1 with TRBJ2-5, with TRBD2 identical over 7 bases. CDR3 length: 15 amino acids. V lost 5 bases, J lost 1 base, and 7 bases stayed unmatched. Per germline, CDR1 MNHNS and CDR2 SASEGT. In DNA form, the CDR3 reads TGTGCCAGCAGTCAGTCGGGGGGTAGCCAAGAGACCCAGTACTTC. Translated, it gives CASSQSGGSQETQYF.

This clonotype was counted only a few times. The CDR3 DNA follows: TGTGCCAGCAGCAAGGACCTCTACGAGCAGTACTTC. Translating it yields CASSKDLYEQYF. The chain uses TRBV14 and TRBJ2-7; the D is unclear. The CDR3 consists of 12 residues. CDR1 is SGHDN and CDR2 is FVKESK in the germline V gene. V was shortened by 5 bases and J by 3 bases, with 8 bases between the two germline ends.

This clonotype has more than one count but fewer than ten. The rearrangement joins TRBV24-1 to TRBJ2-1; 11 bases agree with TRBD2. V lost 3 bases, J lost 7 bases, and 7 bases stayed unmatched. The CDR3 length is 16 residues. The germline V gene encodes CDR1 KGHDR and CDR2 SFDVKD. As DNA, the CDR3 is TGTGCCACCAGTGATAGGCGACTAGCGGGAAGGAATGAGCAGTTCTTC. Translated: CATSDRRLAGRNEQFF.

This clonotype was detected many times. The chain couples TRBV11-2 to TRBJ2-7; D ambiguous. This CDR3 region has 13 residues. CDR1 and CDR2 from the germline V gene are SGHAT and FQNNGV. Trimming pared 4 bases from V and 0 bases from J, leaving 7 bases between. In DNA form, the CDR3 reads TGTGCCAGCAGCTCCCTCCTCTCCTACGAGCAGTACTTC. It codes for CASSSLLSYEQYF. Looking up the rest from reference TRBV11-2 and TRBJ2-7 gives the full variable domain: EAGVAQSPRYKIIEKRQSVAFWCNPISGHATLYWYQQILGQGPKLLIQFQNNGVVDDSQLPKDRFSAERLKGVDSTLKIQPAKLEDSAVYLCASSSLLSYEQYFGPGTRLTVT.

This clonotype has just a few counts. The CDR3 reads CASSLERGQGNSPLHF. CDR3 bases: TGTGCCAGCAGTTTGGAGAGGGGACAGGGAAATTCACCCCTCCACTTT. V gene TRBV28 combines with J gene TRBJ1-6; 9 bases are a match to TRBD1. The CDR3 sequence is 16 residues long. Germline V gives CDR1 MDHEN, CDR2 SYDVKM. The trim removed 3 bases at V and 7 bases at J, leaving 7 bases unmatched. Full variable domain (rest looked up from reference TRBV28 and TRBJ1-6): DVKVTQSSRYLVKRTGEKVFLECVQDMDHENMFWYRQDPGLGLRLIYFSYDVKMKEKGDIPEGYSVSREKKERFSLILESASTNQTSMYLCASSLERGQGNSPLHFGNGTRLTVT.

The rearrangement links TRBV20-1 to TRBJ2-3; D remains ambiguous. There are 13 residues in the CDR3. Germline CDR1 is DFQATT and CDR2 is SNEGSKA (reference sequence). Trimming cost V 6 bases and J 2 bases, with 12 bases left between them. The CDR3 DNA reads TGCAGTGCCCGGGTCGGCTACACAGATACGCAGTATTTT. Its translation is CSARVGYTDTQYF.

This clonotype was recorded many times. The genes are TRBV18 and TRBJ1-1; D perhaps matches TRBD1 (5 bases). The germline CDR1 and CDR2 sequences are KGHSH and LQKENI. V lost 5 bases and J 4 bases, leaving 20 bases between the germline ends. CDR3 length: 16 residues. The CDR3 region is CASSIGTARRATEAFF. The CDR3 coding sequence is TGTGCCAGCTCAATAGGGACCGCGAGAAGGGCCACTGAAGCTTTCTTT.

The gene calls are TRBV29-1 and TRBJ1-4; 7 bases are a match to TRBD1. Germline V lookup: CDR1 SQVTM, CDR2 ANQGSEA. This CDR3 is built from 14 residues. V lost 4 bases to trimming and J lost 2 bases; unmatched junction nucleotides: 4. The CDR3 reads CSVARGPTNEKLFF. The CDR3 DNA follows: TGCAGCGTTGCAAGGGGGCCGACTAATGAAAAACTGTTTTTT.

CDR3 in DNA: TGTGCCAGTAGTATGAAGAGGGATGAAAAACTGTTTTTT. Translating it yields CASSMKRDEKLFF. The chain links TRBV19 to TRBJ1-4; D remains ambiguous. Deletions cut 3 bases from V and 6 bases from J, with 8 bases between. The CDR3 extends over 13 amino acids. CDR1 and CDR2 from the germline V gene are LNHDA and SQIVND (reference sequence).

The chain combines TRBV3-1 with TRBJ2-5; 7 bases are a match to TRBD1. Germline-derived CDR1 and CDR2 are LGHDT and YNNKEL (reference sequence). Trimming removed 7 bases from V and 5 bases from J; junction bases left unmatched: 10. This CDR3 has 14 residues. The CDR3, as DNA: TGTGCCAGCACCCGTCGGGACAGAGGGGAGACCCAGTACTTC. Its protein is CASTRRDRGETQYF.

This clonotype was detected a few times. The chain is built from TRBV28 and TRBJ2-3; 11 bases match TRBD2. Germline V CDR1 and CDR2: MDHEN, SYDVKM. Trimming at V came to 6 bases and at J to 4 bases, leaving 6 bases not matched to a gene. The CDR3 is 15 residues long. The CDR3 protein is CASSSSGRFPDTQYF. The CDR3 bases are TGTGCCAGCAGCTCTAGCGGGAGGTTCCCAGATACGCAGTATTTT.

The chain uses TRBV29-1 and TRBJ2-3; a weak D match, TRBD2 (6 bases). The CDR3 runs to 11 residues. Germline CDR1 reads SQVTM; CDR2 reads ANQGSEA. V was shortened by 7 bases and J by 6 bases, with 11 bases between the two germline ends. The CDR3: CSGLRGDTQYF. CDR3 coding DNA: TGCAGCGGGCTCCGGGGGGATACGCAGTATTTT.